This T cell receptor beta chain was sequenced for a study of T cells in localized non-small cell lung cancer. CDR3 size: 15 residues. The germline gives CDR1 LNHDA, CDR2 SQIVND (reference sequence). Trimming removed 5 bases from V and 2 bases from J, with 10 bases in between. Study-level findings and limits: In uninvolved adjacent lung, T cell clonality reached its highest value, exceeding tumor. A denser population of T cells in blood accompanied longer overall survival.

Clones were read by immunoSEQ multiplex PCR, and TCRdb kept only the in-frame ones, dropping some. The repertoire includes approximately 2,900 clones, 25% to 35% of them detected once, and 8% to 10% sits in the top ten. About this clone: The antigen remains unidentified.

Source: lung tumor tissue, taken before any cancer treatment. V gene TRBV19 combines with J gene TRBJ2-6; weak D call: TRBD1 (6 bases). This TCR was recovered from a man aged 35 to 69 with stage I lung adenocarcinoma. The chain's CDR3 is CASSPAGAGANVLTF. The CDR3 DNA follows: TGTGCCAGTAGTCCGGCAGGGGCTGGGGCCAACGTCCTGACTTTC.